One sample yielded the 5 T cell receptor beta chains listed below, sequenced in a study of human T cells and chemical hapten exposure. TCRdb recomputed calls from the RACE reads with MiXCR, one row per CDR3 protein. This sample has approximately 160,000 distinct CDR3 sequences, with roughly 25% found just once. Stated time point: patch test 3, about 24 weeks after DPC sensitization. As for treatment: therapeutic diphenylcyclopropenone sensitization with weekly scalp DPC. The material sequenced was whole blood, taken in connection with sensitization to the hapten diphenylcyclopropenone (DPC). The receptors originated from a woman aged 18-30 years with alopecia areata. Some clones in this sample may be carry-over from other donors' samples.

This clonotype was seen a few times. This chain uses TRBV7-3 with TRBJ1-2, with 7 bases fitting TRBD1. J lost 6 bases, V lost 5 bases, and 6 bases had no gene match. Germline-derived CDR1 and CDR2 are SGHTA and FQGTGA. The CDR3 spans 13 residues. This CDR3 is CASSADRYHGYTF. The CDR3 region has the DNA TGTGCCAGCAGCGCGGACAGGTACCATGGCTACACCTTC.

Only a few counts were recorded for this clonotype. The V call is TRBV4-1, the J call TRBJ1-2, with TRBD1 identical over 9 bases. In germline, CDR1 is MGHRA, CDR2 YSYEKL. V trimming: 3 bases; J trimming: 6 bases; junction bases outside the gene matches: 11. CDR3 length: 16 amino acids. DNA of the CDR3: TGCGCCAGCAGCCAGGAACGGCGGACAGGGGACGATGGCTACACCTTC. This gives the protein CASSQERRTGDDGYTF.

J is TRBJ1-2 and V is TRBV9; TRBD1 might be the D (5 bases). The CDR3 totals 17 residues. From germline, CDR1 is SGDLS and CDR2 YYNGEE. V was pared by 3 bases and J by 4 bases, with 22 bases between. In DNA, the CDR3 is TGTGCCAGCAGCGCGCTACTGGGACGGATTAAGATCTATGGCTACACCTTC. It yields the protein CASSALLGRIKIYGYTF.

This clonotype came up once. This chain joins TRBV7-2 and TRBJ2-3; possibly TRBD2 for D (5 bases). The CDR3 contains 15 residues. The V end lost 1 base, the J end lost 4 bases, and 12 bases lay between the germline ends. From germline, CDR1 is SGHTA and CDR2 FQGNSA. As DNA, the CDR3 is TGTGCCAGCAGCTTAGTTTCGGGAAAGGCAGATACGCAGTATTTT. Encoded protein: CASSLVSGKADTQYF.

The genes are TRBV4-1 and TRBJ1-2; D gene ambiguous. Germline CDR1 and CDR2: MGHRA and YSYEKL. The CDR3 sequence is 13 residues long. Trimming pared 3 bases from V and 6 bases from J, leaving 11 bases between. The CDR3 loop reads CASSQRGVDGYTF. DNA of the CDR3: TGCGCCAGCAGCCAGCGGGGAGTGGATGGCTACACCTTC.